This TCR beta chain was sequenced in a study of T cells in localized non-small cell lung cancer. This CDR3 contains 16 residues. Germline values: CDR1 SGHVS, CDR2 FQNEAQ. V lost 2 bases to trimming and J lost 4 bases, with 15 bases between them. Some clones are missing from TCRdb's copy, which holds only in-frame ones; the method was immunoSEQ multiplex PCR. Found here are some 38,000 clones, around 90% of them singletons; the top ten hold approximately 6.9%. The chain carries TRBV7-8 and TRBJ2-1; D ambiguous. Material: peripheral blood, obtained before any cancer treatment. The TCR sequence derives from a female donor older than 55 with stage I lung adenocarcinoma. CDR3 DNA sequence: TGTGCCAGCAGCTTATTTGTGAGGTATAGTTACAATGAGCAGTTCTTC. This sequence encodes CASSLFVRYSYNEQFF.